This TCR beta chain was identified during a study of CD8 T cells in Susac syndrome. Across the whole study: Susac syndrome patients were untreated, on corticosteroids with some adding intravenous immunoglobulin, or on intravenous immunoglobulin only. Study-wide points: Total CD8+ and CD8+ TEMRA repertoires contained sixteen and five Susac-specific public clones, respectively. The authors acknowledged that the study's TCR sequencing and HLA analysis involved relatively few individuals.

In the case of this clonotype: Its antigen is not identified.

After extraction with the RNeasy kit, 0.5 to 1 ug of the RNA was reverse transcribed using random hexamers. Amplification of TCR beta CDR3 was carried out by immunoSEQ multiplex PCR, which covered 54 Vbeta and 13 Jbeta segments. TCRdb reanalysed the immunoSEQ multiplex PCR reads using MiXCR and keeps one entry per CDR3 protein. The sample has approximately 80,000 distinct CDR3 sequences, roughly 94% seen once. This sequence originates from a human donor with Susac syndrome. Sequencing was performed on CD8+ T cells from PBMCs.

CDR3 protein: CASSSNLAGGGAQYF. The CDR3 DNA sequence: TGTGCCAGCAGCTCCAACCTAGCGGGGGGTGGGGCGCAGTATTTT. V and J are TRBV5-6 and TRBJ2-3; 11 bases are shared with TRBD2. V lost 3 bases, J lost 10 bases, and 10 bases stayed unmatched. Germline V gene data show CDR1 as SGHDT and CDR2 as YYEEEE. This CDR3 has 15 residues.